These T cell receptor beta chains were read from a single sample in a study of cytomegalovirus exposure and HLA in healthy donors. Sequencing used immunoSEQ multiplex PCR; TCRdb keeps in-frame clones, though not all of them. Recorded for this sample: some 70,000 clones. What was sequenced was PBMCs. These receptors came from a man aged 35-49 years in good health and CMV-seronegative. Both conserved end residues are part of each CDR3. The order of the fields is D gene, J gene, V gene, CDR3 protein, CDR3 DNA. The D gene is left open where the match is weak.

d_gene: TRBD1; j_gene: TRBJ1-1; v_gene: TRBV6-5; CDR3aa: CASNTGGIGTEAFF; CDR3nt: TGTGCCAGCAATACAGGGGGGATTGGTACTGAAGCTTTCTTT
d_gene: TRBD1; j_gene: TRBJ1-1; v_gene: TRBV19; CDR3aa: CASSNDRVRTEAFF; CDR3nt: TGTGCCAGTAGTAACGACAGGGTGAGGACTGAAGCTTTCTTT
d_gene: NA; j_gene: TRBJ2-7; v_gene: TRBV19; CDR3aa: CASSVGPLYEQYF; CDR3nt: TGTGCCAGTAGTGTGGGCCCTCTCTACGAGCAGTACTTC
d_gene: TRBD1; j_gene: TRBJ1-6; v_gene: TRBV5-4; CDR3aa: CASSSGQGKSPLHF; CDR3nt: TGTGCCAGCAGCTCGGGACAGGGGAAATCACCCCTCCACTTT
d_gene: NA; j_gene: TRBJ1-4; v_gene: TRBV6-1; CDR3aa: CASRRDDEKLFF; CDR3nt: TGTGCCAGCAGGAGGGATGATGAAAAACTGTTTTTT
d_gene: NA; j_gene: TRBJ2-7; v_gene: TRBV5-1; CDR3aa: CASSPGVLAKEQYF; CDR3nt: TGCGCCAGCAGCCCGGGGGTGCTAGCGAAAGAGCAGTACTTC
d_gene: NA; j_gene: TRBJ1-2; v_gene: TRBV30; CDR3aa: CAWSWGDGYTF; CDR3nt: TGTGCCTGGAGTTGGGGGGATGGCTACACCTTC
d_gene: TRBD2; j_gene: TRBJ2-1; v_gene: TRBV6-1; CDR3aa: CASSESGGVNEQFF; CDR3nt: TGTGCCAGCAGTGAAAGTGGGGGGGTGAACGAGCAGTTCTTC
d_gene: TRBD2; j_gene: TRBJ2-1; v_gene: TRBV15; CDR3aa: CATSRGLQRGTSNEQFF; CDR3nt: TGTGCCACCAGCAGAGGCCTTCAGCGGGGCACATCCAATGAGCAGTTCTTC
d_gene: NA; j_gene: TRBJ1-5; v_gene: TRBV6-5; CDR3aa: CASSYSPNQPQHF; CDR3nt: TGTGCCAGCAGTTACAGCCCCAATCAGCCCCAGCATTTT
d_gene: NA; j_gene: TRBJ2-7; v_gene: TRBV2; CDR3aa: CASSLALNYEQYF; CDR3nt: TGTGCCAGCAGTCTAGCGTTGAACTACGAGCAGTACTTC
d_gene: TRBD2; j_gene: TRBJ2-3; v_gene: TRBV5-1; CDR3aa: CASSSGTSILSDTQYF; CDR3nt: TGCGCCAGCAGCTCCGGGACTAGCATATTGTCGGATACGCAGTATTTT
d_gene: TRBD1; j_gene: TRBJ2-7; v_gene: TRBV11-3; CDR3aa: CASSSGTGPYEQYF; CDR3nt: TGTGCCAGCAGCTCAGGGACAGGTCCCTACGAGCAGTACTTC
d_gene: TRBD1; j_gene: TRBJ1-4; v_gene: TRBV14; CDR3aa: CASSLRLGQDLFF; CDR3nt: TGTGCCAGCAGCCTCCGGTTGGGACAGGACCTGTTTTTT
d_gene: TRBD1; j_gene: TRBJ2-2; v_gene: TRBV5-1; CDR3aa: CASSLAVGDRDTGELFF; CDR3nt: TGCGCCAGCAGCTTGGCCGTAGGGGACAGAGATACCGGGGAGCTGTTTTTT
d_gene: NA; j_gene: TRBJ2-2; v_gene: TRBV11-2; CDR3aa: CASSPIRGSRELFF; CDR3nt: TGTGCCAGCAGCCCGATCAGGGGCAGCCGGGAGCTGTTTTTT
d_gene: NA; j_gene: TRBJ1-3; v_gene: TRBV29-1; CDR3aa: CSVDFTGGNTIYF; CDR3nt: TGCAGCGTTGATTTCACAGGCGGAAACACCATATATTTT
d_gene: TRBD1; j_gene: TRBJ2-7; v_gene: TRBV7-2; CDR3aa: CASSRYGQGSYEQYF; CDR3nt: TGTGCCAGCAGCAGGTATGGACAGGGGTCCTACGAGCAGTACTTC
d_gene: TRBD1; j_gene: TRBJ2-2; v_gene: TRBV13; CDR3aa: CASSLEGQSPNTGELFF; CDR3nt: TGTGCCAGCAGCTTAGAGGGACAGTCCCCGAACACCGGGGAGCTGTTTTTT
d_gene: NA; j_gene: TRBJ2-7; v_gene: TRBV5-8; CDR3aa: CASSLSLSYQLDPYEQYF; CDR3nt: TGTGCCAGCAGCCTTAGTCTGTCGTATCAGCTAGACCCCTACGAGCAGTACTTC
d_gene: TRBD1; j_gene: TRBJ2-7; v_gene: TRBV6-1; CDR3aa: CASSEKDRGNYEQYF; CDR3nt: TGTGCCAGCAGTGAGAAAGACAGGGGGAATTACGAGCAGTACTTC
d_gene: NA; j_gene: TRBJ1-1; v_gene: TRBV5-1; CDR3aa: CASSLRGGPMNTEAFF; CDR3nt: TGCGCCAGCAGCTTGAGGGGGGGCCCCATGAACACTGAAGCTTTCTTT
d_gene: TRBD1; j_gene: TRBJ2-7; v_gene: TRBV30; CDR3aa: CAWSGDRGYSYEQYF; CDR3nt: TGTGCCTGGAGTGGGGACAGGGGCTACTCCTACGAGCAGTACTTC
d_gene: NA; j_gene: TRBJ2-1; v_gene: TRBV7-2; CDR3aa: CASSHPDFAYNEQFF; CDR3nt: TGTGCCAGCAGCCACCCGGACTTCGCCTACAATGAGCAGTTCTTC
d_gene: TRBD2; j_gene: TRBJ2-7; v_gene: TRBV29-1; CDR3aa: CSVSGTSGNEQYF; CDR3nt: TGCAGCGTGTCCGGGACTAGCGGGAACGAGCAGTACTTC
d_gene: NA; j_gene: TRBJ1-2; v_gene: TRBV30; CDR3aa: CAWFTGYGYTF; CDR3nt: TGTGCCTGGTTTACAGGTTATGGCTACACCTTC
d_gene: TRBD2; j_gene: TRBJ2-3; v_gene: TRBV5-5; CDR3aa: CASSLLPQRGTDTQYF; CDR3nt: TGTGCCAGCAGCTTGCTTCCTCAGCGGGGAACAGATACGCAGTATTTT
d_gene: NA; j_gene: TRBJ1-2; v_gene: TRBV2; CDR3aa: CASSEAWTPDYGYTF; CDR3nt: TGTGCCAGCAGTGAAGCCTGGACACCTGACTATGGCTACACCTTC
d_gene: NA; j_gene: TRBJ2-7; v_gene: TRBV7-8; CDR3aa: CASSLVVRVGERYF; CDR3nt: TGTGCCAGCAGCTTAGTGGTCAGGGTGGGCGAGCGGTACTTC
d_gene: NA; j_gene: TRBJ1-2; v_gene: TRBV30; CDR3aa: CAWSLKIDTYGYTF; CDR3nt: TGTGCCTGGAGTCTAAAGATTGACACCTATGGCTACACCTTC
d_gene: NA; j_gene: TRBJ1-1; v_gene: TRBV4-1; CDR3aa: CASSQEVRVIAFF; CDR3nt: TGCGCCAGCAGCCAAGAGGTCAGGGTAATAGCTTTCTTT
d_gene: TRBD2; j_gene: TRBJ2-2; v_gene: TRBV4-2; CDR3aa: CASSPSGGGTGELFF; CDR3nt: TGTGCCAGCAGCCCTAGCGGGGGGGGCACCGGGGAGCTGTTTTTT
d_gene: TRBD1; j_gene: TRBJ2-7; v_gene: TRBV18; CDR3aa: CASSPLGADRPITYEQYF; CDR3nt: TGTGCCAGCTCACCACTAGGGGCGGACAGGCCTATTACCTACGAGCAGTACTTC
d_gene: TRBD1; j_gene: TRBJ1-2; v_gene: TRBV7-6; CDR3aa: CASSSLETGETGGYTF; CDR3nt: TGTGCCAGCAGCTCCCTAGAGACAGGGGAAACGGGTGGCTACACCTTC
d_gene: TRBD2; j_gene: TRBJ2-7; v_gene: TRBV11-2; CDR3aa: CASSRTSGNPSSYEQYF; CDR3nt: TGTGCCAGCAGCCGGACTAGCGGGAACCCGTCGTCCTACGAGCAGTACTTC
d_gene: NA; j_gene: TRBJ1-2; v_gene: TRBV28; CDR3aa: CASSSPHYGYTF; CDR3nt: TGTGCCAGCAGTTCTCCCCACTATGGCTACACCTTC
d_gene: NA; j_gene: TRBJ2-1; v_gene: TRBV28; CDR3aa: CASSLVDYNEQFF; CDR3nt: TGTGCCAGCAGTTTAGTAGACTACAATGAGCAGTTCTTC
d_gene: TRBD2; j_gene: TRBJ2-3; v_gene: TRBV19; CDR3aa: CASSTRTGLAGGHRYF; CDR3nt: TGTGCCAGTAGTACTCGAACCGGACTAGCGGGAGGGCACAGGTATTTT
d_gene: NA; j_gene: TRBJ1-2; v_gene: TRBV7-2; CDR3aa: CASSQMLGDYGYTF; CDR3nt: TGTGCCAGCAGCCAAATGTTAGGGGACTATGGCTACACCTTC
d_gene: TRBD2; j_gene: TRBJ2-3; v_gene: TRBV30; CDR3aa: CAWSRSWGSGDTQYF; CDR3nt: TGTGCCTGGAGTCGGAGTTGGGGTAGCGGGGATACGCAGTATTTT
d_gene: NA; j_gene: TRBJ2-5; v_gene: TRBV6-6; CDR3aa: CASSYPFRLESETQYF; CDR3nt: TGTGCCAGCAGTTACCCCTTTAGACTGGAATCAGAGACCCAGTACTTC
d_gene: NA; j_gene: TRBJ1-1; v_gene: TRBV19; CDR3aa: CASSPDRYTEAFF; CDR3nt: TGTGCCAGTAGTCCCGACAGGTACACTGAAGCTTTCTTT